This TCR beta chain was sequenced during a study of T cells after posttransplantation cyclophosphamide. Study-wide results and limits: Recipient CMV seropositivity and CMV reactivation strongly tracked TRB clonality. TRB overlap between skin or GI tissue T cells and blood was limited. Later blood repertoires were often dominated by clones from the donor CD8+ memory compartment.

This clone has ten or more counts. Its target is unknown. A marrow graft followed busulfan-fludarabine conditioning, with cyclophosphamide on days +3 and +4. Only in-frame clones appear in the TCRdb table, and some are missing; sequencing was by immunoSEQ multiplex PCR. The record shows about 25,000 clones for this sample, with no singletons present. Sequenced here: PBMCs, sampled after allogeneic stem cell transplant with posttransplant cyclophosphamide. This clonotype was obtained from a male patient aged 18-29 years who received an allogeneic stem cell transplant from a related donor, was CMV-positive, and had no GVHD. Some T cells may be provided by the graft donor.

The CDR3 region has the DNA TGTGCCAGCTCACAGACCAGGGGGATTAGCTACGAGCAGTACTTC. Translation: CASSQTRGISYEQYF. The V call is TRBV18, the J call TRBJ2-7, with TRBD1 matching 7 bases. Germline values: CDR1 KGHSH, CDR2 LQKENI. The CDR3 length is 15 residues. J lost 3 bases, V lost 4 bases, and 9 bases had no gene match.